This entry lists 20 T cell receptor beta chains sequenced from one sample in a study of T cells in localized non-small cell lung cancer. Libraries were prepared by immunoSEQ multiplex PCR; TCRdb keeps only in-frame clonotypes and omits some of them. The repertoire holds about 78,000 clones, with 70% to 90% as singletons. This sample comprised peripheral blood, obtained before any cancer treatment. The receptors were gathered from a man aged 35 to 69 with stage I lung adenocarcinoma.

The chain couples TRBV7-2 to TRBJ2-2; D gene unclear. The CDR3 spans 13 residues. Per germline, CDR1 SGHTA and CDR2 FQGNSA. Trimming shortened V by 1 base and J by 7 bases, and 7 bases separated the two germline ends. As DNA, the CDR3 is TGTGCCAGCAGCTTAGTCGGCGGCGGGGAGCTGTTTTTT. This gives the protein CASSLVGGGELFF.

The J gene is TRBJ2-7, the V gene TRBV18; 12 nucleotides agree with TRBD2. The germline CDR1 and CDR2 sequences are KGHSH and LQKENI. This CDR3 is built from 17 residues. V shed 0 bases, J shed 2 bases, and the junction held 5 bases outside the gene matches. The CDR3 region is CASSPPGLAGPPYEQYF. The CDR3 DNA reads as TGTGCCAGCTCACCACCGGGACTAGCGGGCCCTCCCTACGAGCAGTACTTC.

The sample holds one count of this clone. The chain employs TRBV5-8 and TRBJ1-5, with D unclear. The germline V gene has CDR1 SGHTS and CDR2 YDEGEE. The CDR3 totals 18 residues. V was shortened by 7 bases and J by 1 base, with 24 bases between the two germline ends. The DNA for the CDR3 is TGTGCCAGCCTTGAACATCGGGCAGGCACGGCAAGCAATCAGCCCCAGCATTTT. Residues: CASLEHRAGTASNQPQHF.

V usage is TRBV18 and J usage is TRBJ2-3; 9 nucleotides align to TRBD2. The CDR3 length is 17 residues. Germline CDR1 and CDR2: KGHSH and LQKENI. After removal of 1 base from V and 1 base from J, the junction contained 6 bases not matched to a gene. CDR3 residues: CASSPLGLALRTDTQYF. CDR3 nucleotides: TGTGCCAGCTCACCACTTGGACTAGCGTTACGCACAGATACGCAGTATTTT.

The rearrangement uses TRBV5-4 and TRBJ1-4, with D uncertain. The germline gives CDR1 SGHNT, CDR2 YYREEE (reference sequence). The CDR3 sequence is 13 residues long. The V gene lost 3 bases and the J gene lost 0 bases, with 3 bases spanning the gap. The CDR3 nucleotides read TGTGCCAGCAGCTCAACAACTAATGAAAAACTGTTTTTT. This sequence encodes CASSSTTNEKLFF. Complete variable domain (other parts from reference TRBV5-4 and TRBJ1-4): ETGVTQSPTHLIKTRGQQVTLRCSSQSGHNTVSWYQQALGQGPQFIFQYYREEENGRGNFPPRFSGLQFPNYSSELNVNALELDDSALYLCASSSTTNEKLFFGSGTQLSVL.

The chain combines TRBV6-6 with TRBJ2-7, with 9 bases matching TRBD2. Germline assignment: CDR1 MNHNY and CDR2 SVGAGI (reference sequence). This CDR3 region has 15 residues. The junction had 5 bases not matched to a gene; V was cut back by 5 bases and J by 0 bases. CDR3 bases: TGTGCCAGCAGTCTGGGACTAGCAACCTCCTACGAGCAGTACTTC. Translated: CASSLGLATSYEQYF.

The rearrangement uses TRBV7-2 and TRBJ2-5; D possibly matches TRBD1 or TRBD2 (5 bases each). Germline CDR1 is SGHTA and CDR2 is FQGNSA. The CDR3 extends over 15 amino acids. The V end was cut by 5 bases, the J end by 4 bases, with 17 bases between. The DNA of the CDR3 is TGTGCCAGCAGCGAGACCGGGACCATAAGAGAGACCCAGTACTTC. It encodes CASSETGTIRETQYF.

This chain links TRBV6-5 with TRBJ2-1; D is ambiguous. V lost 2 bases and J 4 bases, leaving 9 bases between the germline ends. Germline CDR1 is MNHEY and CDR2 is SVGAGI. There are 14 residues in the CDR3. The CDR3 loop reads CASSYEAAYNEQFF. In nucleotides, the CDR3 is TGTGCCAGCAGTTACGAGGCAGCTTACAATGAGCAGTTCTTC.

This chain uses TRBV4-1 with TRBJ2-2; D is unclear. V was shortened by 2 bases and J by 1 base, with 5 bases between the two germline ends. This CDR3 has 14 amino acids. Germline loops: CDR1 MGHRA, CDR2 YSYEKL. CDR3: CASSQYQNTGELFF. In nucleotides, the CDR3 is TGCGCCAGCAGCCAATACCAGAACACCGGGGAGCTGTTTTTT.

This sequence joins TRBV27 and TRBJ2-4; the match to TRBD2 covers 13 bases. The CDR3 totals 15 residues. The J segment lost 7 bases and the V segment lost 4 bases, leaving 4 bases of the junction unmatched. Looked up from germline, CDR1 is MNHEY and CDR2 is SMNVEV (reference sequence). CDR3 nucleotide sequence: TGTGCCAGCAGTTCGATGACTAGCGGGAGGAACATTCAGTACTTC. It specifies CASSSMTSGRNIQYF.

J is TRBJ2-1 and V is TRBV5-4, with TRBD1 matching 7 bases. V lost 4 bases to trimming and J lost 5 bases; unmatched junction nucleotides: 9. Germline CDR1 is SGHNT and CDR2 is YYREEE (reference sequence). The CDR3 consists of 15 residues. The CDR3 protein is CASSPPGQTNNEQFF. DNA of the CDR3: TGTGCCAGCAGCCCTCCGGGACAGACGAACAATGAGCAGTTCTTC.

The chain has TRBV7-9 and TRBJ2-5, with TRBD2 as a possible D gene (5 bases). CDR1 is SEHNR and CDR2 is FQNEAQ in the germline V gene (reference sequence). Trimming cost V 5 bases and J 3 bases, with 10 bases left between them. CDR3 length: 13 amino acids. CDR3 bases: TGTGCCAGCAGCAACGGACTGAAAGAGACCCAGTACTTC. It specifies CASSNGLKETQYF.

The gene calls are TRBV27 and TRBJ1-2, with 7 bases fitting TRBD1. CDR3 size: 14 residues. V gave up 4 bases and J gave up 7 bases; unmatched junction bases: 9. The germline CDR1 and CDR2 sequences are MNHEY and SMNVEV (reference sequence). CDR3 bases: TGTGCCAGCAGTTATAACCGGGACAGTGGTGGCTACACCTTC. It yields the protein CASSYNRDSGGYTF.

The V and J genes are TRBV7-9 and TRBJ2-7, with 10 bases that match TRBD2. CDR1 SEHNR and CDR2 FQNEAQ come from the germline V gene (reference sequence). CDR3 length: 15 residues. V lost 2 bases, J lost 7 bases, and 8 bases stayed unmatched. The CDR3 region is CASSLSLAGALEQYF. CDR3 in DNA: TGTGCCAGCAGCTTAAGTCTAGCGGGGGCCCTAGAGCAGTACTTC.

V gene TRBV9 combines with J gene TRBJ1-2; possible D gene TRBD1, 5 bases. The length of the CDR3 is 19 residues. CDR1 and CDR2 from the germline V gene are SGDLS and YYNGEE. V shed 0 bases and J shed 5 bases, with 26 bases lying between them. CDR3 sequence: CASSVAGRTTGPYWYGYTF. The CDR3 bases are TGTGCCAGCAGCGTAGCCGGACGAACCACAGGCCCCTATTGGTATGGCTACACCTTC.

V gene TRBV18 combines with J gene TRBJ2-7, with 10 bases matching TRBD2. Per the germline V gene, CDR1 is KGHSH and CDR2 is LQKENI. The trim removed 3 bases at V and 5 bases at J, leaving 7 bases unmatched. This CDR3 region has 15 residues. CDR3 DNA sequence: TGTGCCAGCTCACCGCGAGCGGGAGGGCTCGACGAGCAGTACTTC. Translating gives CASSPRAGGLDEQYF.

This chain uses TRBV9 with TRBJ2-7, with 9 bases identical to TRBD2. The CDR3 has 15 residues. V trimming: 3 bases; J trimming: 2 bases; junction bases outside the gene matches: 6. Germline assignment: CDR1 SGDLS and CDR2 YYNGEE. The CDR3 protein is CASSAGTSPTYEQYF. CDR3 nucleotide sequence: TGTGCCAGCAGCGCAGGGACTAGCCCTACCTACGAGCAGTACTTC. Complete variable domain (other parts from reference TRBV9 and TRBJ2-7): DSGVTQTPKHLITATGQRVTLRCSPRSGDLSVYWYQQSLDQGLQFLIQYYNGEERAKGNILERFSAQQFPDLHSELNLSSLELGDSALYFCASSAGTSPTYEQYFGPGTRLTVT.

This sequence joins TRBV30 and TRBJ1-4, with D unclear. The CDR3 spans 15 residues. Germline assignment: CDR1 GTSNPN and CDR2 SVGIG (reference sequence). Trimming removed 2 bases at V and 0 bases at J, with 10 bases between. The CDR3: CAWSPRSTTNEKLFF. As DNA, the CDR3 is TGTGCCTGGAGTCCGCGATCAACAACTAATGAAAAACTGTTTTTT.

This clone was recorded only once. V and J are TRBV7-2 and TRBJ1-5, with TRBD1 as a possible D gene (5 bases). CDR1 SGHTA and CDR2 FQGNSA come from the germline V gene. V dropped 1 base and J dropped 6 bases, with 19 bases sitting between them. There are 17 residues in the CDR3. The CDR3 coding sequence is TGTGCCAGCAGCTTAGGCCGGGTTGGGACGTACAGTCAGCCCCAGCATTTT. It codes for CASSLGRVGTYSQPQHF. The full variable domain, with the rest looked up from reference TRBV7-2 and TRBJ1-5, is GAGVSQSPSNKVTEKGKDVELRCDPISGHTALYWYRQSLGQGLEFLIYFQGNSAPDKSGLPSDRFSAERTGGSVSTLTIQRTQQEDSAVYLCASSLGRVGTYSQPQHFGDGTRLSIL.

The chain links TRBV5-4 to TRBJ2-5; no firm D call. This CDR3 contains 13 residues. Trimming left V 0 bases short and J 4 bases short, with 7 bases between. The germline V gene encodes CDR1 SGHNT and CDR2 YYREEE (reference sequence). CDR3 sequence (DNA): TGTGCCAGCAGCTTGGGGATTCTAGAGACCCAGTACTTC. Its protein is CASSLGILETQYF. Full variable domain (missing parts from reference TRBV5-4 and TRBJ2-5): ETGVTQSPTHLIKTRGQQVTLRCSSQSGHNTVSWYQQALGQGPQFIFQYYREEENGRGNFPPRFSGLQFPNYSSELNVNALELDDSALYLCASSLGILETQYFGPGTRLLVL.